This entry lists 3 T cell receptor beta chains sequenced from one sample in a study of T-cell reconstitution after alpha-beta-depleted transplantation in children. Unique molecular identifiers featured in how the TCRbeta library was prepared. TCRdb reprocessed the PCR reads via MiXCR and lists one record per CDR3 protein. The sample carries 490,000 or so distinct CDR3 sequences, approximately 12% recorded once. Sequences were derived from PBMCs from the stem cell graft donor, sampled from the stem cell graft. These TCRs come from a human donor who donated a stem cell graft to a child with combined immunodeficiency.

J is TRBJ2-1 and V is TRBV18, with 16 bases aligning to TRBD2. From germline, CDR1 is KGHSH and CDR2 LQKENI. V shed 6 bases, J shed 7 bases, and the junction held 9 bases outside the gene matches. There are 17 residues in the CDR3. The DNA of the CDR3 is TGTGCCAGCTCGCCGCCGGGACTAGCGGGAGGGCCTAATGAGCAGTTCTTC. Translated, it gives CASSPPGLAGGPNEQFF.

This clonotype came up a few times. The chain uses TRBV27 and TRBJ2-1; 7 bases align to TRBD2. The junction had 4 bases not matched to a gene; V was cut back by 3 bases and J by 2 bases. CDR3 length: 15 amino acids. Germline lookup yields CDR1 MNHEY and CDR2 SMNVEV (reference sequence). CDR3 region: CASSFGGETYNEQFF. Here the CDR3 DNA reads TGTGCCAGCAGTTTTGGGGGGGAAACCTACAATGAGCAGTTCTTC.

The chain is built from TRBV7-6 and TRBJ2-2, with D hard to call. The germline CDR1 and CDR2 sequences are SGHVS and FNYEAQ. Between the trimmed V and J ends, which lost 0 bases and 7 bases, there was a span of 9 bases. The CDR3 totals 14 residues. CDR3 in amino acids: CASSLAFRNGELFF. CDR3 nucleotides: TGTGCCAGCAGCTTAGCGTTCCGGAACGGGGAGCTGTTTTTT.